The TCR beta chain under discussion was sequenced for a study of blood T cells in healthy people across ages. Study-level findings and limits: Strong correlation linked observed beta diversity and percent naive T cells.

Using a J-beta primer mix together with a sample-barcoded 5' primer, a second PCR was run for roughly 6 to 11 cycles. TCRdb ran MiXCR on the 5' RACE reads and lists one entry per CDR3 protein. The sample records approximately 800,000 distinct CDR3 sequences, roughly three fifths being singletons. The CDR3 consists of 14 residues. Germline V gene sequence: CDR1 KGHDR, CDR2 SFDVKD. Trimming removed 0 bases at V and 5 bases at J, with 7 bases between. On this clonotype: Its antigen remains unknown. A read error is possible here, since a much larger clone lies one base away.

Sequencing was done on a sample of blood. The chain carries TRBV24-1 and TRBJ2-1; D ambiguous. This TCR came from a man in his forties in good health. CDR3 protein: CATSDLGSDNEQFF. The CDR3 DNA is TGTGCCACCAGTGATTTGGGAAGCGACAATGAGCAGTTCTTC.